Below, 20 T cell receptor beta chains from the same sample are listed, as sequenced in a study of response to subunit inactivated influenza vaccine. In TCRdb, the RT-PCR reads were re-called with MiXCR into one record per CDR3 protein. The table records 400,000 to 650,000 distinct CDR3 sequences, approximately 6.9% of them present only once. This sample comprised PBMCs from blood, obtained 23 months after vaccination. These receptors originate from a man between 50 and 69 years old who received an inactivated influenza vaccine.

This clonotype was detected only once. The missing conserved phenylalanine or tryptophan at the end of this CDR3 makes a read error likely. The gene calls are TRBV9 and TRBJ1-5, with a tentative D call TRBD1 (6 bases). CDR1 and CDR2 (germline): SGDLS, YYNGEE. V lost 2 bases and J lost 1, with 10 bases in between. CDR3 length: 15 amino acids. CDR3 in amino acids: CASSVGTTSNQPQHS. CDR3 DNA: TGTGCCAGCAGCGTCGGGACAACGAGCAATCAGCCCCAGCATTCT.

In this sample, this clonotype turned up many times. This chain joins TRBV11-2 and TRBJ2-1; the match to TRBD2 covers 8 bases. The germline gives CDR1 SGHAT, CDR2 FQNNGV. With 2 bases clipped from V and 3 bases from J, the junction kept 9 bases outside the gene matches. This CDR3 region has 17 residues. This CDR3 reads CASSLLKETSGYNEQFF. The CDR3 coding sequence is TGTGCCAGCAGCTTACTTAAAGAAACTAGCGGCTACAATGAGCAGTTCTTC.

This rearrangement joins TRBV20-1 to TRBJ2-3, with D perhaps TRBD1 or TRBD2 (5 bases each). The CDR3 loop spans 12 amino acids. V was cut by 6 bases and J by 9 bases, with 16 bases left in between. Per the germline V gene, CDR1 is DFQATT and CDR2 is SNEGSKA (reference sequence). CDR3 sequence: CSAGAEGHTQYF. As DNA, the CDR3 is TGCAGTGCCGGGGCCGAAGGCCACACGCAGTATTTT.

This clonotype has just a few counts. This rearrangement joins TRBV6-2 or TRBV6-3 to TRBJ2-3, with 7 bases fitting TRBD1. The CDR3 has 15 amino acids. Germline lookup yields CDR1 MNHEY and CDR2 SVGEGT. V gave up 1 base and J gave up 2 bases; unmatched junction bases: 3. The CDR3 DNA sequence: TGTGCCAGCAGTTACTTGACAGGGAACACAGATACGCAGTATTTT. It codes for CASSYLTGNTDTQYF.

This sequence joins TRBV7-2 and TRBJ2-7; 10 bases are shared with TRBD2. Germline V lookup: CDR1 SGHTA, CDR2 FQGNSA. The CDR3 is 16 residues long. After removal of 5 bases from V and 7 bases from J, the junction contained 14 bases not matched to a gene. CDR3 region: CASSLIGTSAAREQYF. Written as DNA, the CDR3 is TGTGCCAGCAGCCTTATCGGGACTAGCGCGGCGAGGGAGCAGTACTTC.

This clonotype came up many times. The chain carries TRBV29-1 and TRBJ2-1, with D possibly being TRBD2 (5 bases). The germline gives CDR1 SQVTM, CDR2 ANQGSEA. V gave up 0 bases and J gave up 7 bases, with 7 bases separating them. The CDR3 is made up of 12 amino acids. The CDR3 protein is CSVEDSGNEQFF. Here the CDR3 DNA reads TGCAGCGTTGAAGATTCGGGGAATGAGCAGTTCTTC.

J is TRBJ2-2 and V is TRBV10-1; 15 bases line up with TRBD2. Germline V gene data show CDR1 as WNHNN and CDR2 as SYGVQD (reference sequence). This CDR3 comprises 19 residues. The trim removed 6 bases at V and 0 bases at J, leaving 8 bases unmatched. CDR3 amino acids: CASSISGLAGGPNTGELFF. The CDR3 nucleotides are TGCGCCAGCAGCATTTCGGGACTAGCGGGAGGTCCGAACACCGGGGAGCTGTTTTTT.

V gene TRBV29-1 combines with J gene TRBJ2-7; 7 positions agree with TRBD1. The CDR3 sequence is 13 residues long. Germline V lookup: CDR1 SQVTM, CDR2 ANQGSEA. With 5 bases clipped from V and 2 bases from J, the junction kept 6 bases outside the gene matches. CDR3: CSVLQGTTYEQYF. The CDR3 bases are TGCAGCGTTCTACAGGGGACGACCTACGAGCAGTACTTC.

This clonotype was picked up many times. The rearrangement uses TRBV5-1 and TRBJ2-1, with TRBD2 matching 13 bases. The CDR3 covers 17 residues. Unmatched junction bases numbered 6, after V lost 3 bases and J lost 3 bases. Looked up from germline, CDR1 is SGHRS and CDR2 is YFSETQ. This chain's CDR3 is CASSWGTSGTGYNEQFF. The CDR3 nucleotides read TGCGCCAGCAGCTGGGGGACTAGCGGGACCGGCTACAATGAGCAGTTCTTC.

This clonotype has more than one count but fewer than ten. The rearrangement uses TRBV10-2 and TRBJ1-5, with unresolved D. Germline CDR1 WSHSY, CDR2 SAAADI. The ends were cut back, 8 bases at V and 2 bases at J, with 13 bases in the middle. The CDR3 covers 14 residues. CDR3 sequence reads: CASDNGLGNQPQHF. The CDR3 nucleotides are TGCGCCAGCGACAACGGGCTAGGCAATCAGCCCCAGCATTTT.

This clonotype was counted at least ten times. The CDR3 loop reads CASSPGQGAQPQHF. CDR3 nucleotides: TGCGCCAGCAGTCCAGGACAGGGGGCTCAGCCCCAGCATTTT. The chain couples TRBV5-1 to TRBJ1-5, with TRBD1 matching over 11 bases. Looked up from germline, CDR1 is SGHRS and CDR2 is YFSETQ. The CDR3 sequence is 14 residues long. Trimming removed 5 bases from V and 6 bases from J; junction bases left unmatched: 4.

This clonotype has a handful of counts. This rearrangement joins TRBV27 to TRBJ1-4; D gene unclear. V lost 6 bases and J 7 bases, leaving 12 bases between the germline ends. The CDR3 sequence is 13 residues long. Germline CDR1 is MNHEY and CDR2 is SMNVEV (reference sequence). CDR3 sequence reads: CASRDGRLEKLFF. The CDR3, as DNA: TGTGCCAGCAGAGACGGGCGACTTGAAAAACTGTTTTTT.

This clonotype was observed a handful of times. The chain has TRBV7-9 and TRBJ2-1; D remains unclear. The CDR3 has 15 residues. V lost 4 bases, J lost 2 bases, and 12 bases lay in between. Germline V gene sequence: CDR1 SEHNR, CDR2 FQNEAQ (reference sequence). The CDR3 coding sequence is TGTGCCAGCAGCTCCACCGGGCCCCCCTACAATGAGCAGTTCTTC. Amino acids: CASSSTGPPYNEQFF. Filled out from reference TRBV7-9 and TRBJ2-1, the complete variable domain reads DTGVSQNPRHKITKRGQNVTFRCDPISEHNRLYWYRQTLGQGPEFLTYFQNEAQLEKSRLLSDRFSAERPKGSFSTLEIQRTEQGDSAMYLCASSSTGPPYNEQFFGPGTRLTVL.

Only a few counts were recorded for this clonotype. CDR3 protein: CASRKDRDPSYEQYF. CDR3 sequence (DNA): TGTGCCAGCAGGAAGGACAGGGACCCCTCCTACGAGCAGTACTTC. The rearrangement joins TRBV7-2 to TRBJ2-7, with 8 nucleotides matching TRBD1. CDR1 and CDR2 from the germline V gene are SGHTA and FQGNSA. Losses at the gene ends were 6 bases for V and 0 bases for J; bases not matched to a gene: 7. There are 15 residues in the CDR3.

This rearrangement joins TRBV7-9 to TRBJ2-1; 7 nucleotides align to TRBD2. J gave up 4 bases and V 3 bases, and 9 bases lay outside the gene matches. The V gene's germline CDR1 is SEHNR and CDR2 FQNEAQ (reference sequence). CDR3 length: 16 residues. Here the CDR3 DNA reads TGTGCCAGCAGCTTTACGGTCCGAGCGGGGTACAATGAGCAGTTCTTC. Translation: CASSFTVRAGYNEQFF.

Ten or more counts support this clonotype. The chain couples TRBV4-1 to TRBJ2-7; D is unclear. This CDR3 is built from 14 residues. Trimming shortened V by 1 base and J by 6 bases, and 13 bases separated the two germline ends. The germline V gene encodes CDR1 MGHRA and CDR2 YSYEKL. This chain's CDR3 is CASSQVSLRSEQYF. The DNA for the CDR3 is TGCGCCAGCAGCCAAGTATCTCTAAGGAGCGAGCAGTACTTC.

Many counts were recorded for this clonotype. This chain links TRBV27 with TRBJ2-7; weak D call: TRBD1 (5 bases). Germline CDR1 and CDR2: MNHEY and SMNVEV (reference sequence). The V and J ends lost 8 bases and 3 bases respectively, with 8 bases between them. The CDR3 is 11 amino acids. CDR3 region: CASRRGYEQYF. Written as DNA, the CDR3 is TGTGCCAGCCGTAGGGGCTACGAGCAGTACTTC.

At least ten counts were recorded for this clonotype. V gene TRBV5-1 combines with J gene TRBJ2-7, with 13 bases lining up with TRBD2. CDR3 length: 14 amino acids. Per germline, CDR1 SGHRS and CDR2 YFSETQ. V lost 4 bases, J lost 6 bases, and 4 bases stayed unmatched. For the CDR3, the DNA is TGCGCCAGCAGCATGAGGACTAGCGGGAGCGAGCAGTACTTC. Protein sequence: CASSMRTSGSEQYF.

This clonotype has more than one count but fewer than ten. The chain has TRBV6-2 or TRBV6-3 and TRBJ2-4, with TRBD1 identical over 9 bases. This CDR3 contains 17 residues. With 0 bases clipped from V and 7 bases from J, the junction kept 10 bases outside the gene matches. The germline V gene has CDR1 MNHEY and CDR2 SVGEGT. CDR3 sequence: CASSYSRTGARGNIQYF. For the CDR3, the DNA is TGTGCCAGCAGTTACTCGAGGACAGGGGCTCGTGGTAACATTCAGTACTTC.

This clonotype was observed a few times. The chain has TRBV5-1 and TRBJ1-5; D gene unclear. From germline, CDR1 is SGHRS and CDR2 YFSETQ. The CDR3 extends over 13 amino acids. With 4 bases removed from V and 6 bases from J, the gap between germline ends came to 11 bases. CDR3 in DNA: TGCGCCAGCAGCAGGGAAGCTGGTCAGCCCCAGCATTTT. This encodes CASSREAGQPQHF.